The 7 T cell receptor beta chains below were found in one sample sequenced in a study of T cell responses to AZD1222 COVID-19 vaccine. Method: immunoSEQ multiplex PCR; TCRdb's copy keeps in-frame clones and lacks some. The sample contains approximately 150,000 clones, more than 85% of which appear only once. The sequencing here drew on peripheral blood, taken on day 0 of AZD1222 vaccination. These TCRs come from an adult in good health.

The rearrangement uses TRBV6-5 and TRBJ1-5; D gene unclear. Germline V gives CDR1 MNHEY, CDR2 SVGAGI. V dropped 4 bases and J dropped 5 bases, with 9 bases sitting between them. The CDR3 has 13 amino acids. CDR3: CASSSGKYQPQHF. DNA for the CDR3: TGTGCCAGCAGTTCTGGGAAGTATCAGCCCCAGCATTTT.

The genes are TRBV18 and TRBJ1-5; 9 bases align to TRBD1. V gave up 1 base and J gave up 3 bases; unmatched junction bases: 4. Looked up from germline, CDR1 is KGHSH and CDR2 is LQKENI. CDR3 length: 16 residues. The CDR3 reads CASSPRDRVDNQPQHF. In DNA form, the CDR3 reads TGTGCCAGCTCACCACGGGACAGGGTAGACAATCAGCCCCAGCATTTT.

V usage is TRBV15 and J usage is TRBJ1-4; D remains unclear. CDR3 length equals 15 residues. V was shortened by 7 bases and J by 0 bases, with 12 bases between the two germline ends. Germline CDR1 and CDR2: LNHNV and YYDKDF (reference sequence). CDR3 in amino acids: CATKENTATNEKLFF. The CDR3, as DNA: TGTGCCACCAAAGAAAACACCGCAACTAATGAAAAACTGTTTTTT.

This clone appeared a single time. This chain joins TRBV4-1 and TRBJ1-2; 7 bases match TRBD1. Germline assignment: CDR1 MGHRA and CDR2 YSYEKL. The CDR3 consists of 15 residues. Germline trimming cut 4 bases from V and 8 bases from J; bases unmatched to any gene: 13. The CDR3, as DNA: TGCGCCAGCAGCCTACAACCCGGGACAGAGGAAGGCTACACCTTC. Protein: CASSLQPGTEEGYTF.

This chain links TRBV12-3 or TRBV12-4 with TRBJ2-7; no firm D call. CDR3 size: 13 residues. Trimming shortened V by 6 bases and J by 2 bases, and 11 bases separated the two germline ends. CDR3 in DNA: TGTGCCAGCAGGACCGGGCCTGCCTACGAGCAGTACTTC. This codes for CASRTGPAYEQYF.

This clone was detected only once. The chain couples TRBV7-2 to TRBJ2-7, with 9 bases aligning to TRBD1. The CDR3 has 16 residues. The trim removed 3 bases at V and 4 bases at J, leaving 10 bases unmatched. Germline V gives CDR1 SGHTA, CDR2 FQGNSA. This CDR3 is CASSFRPGQGSYEQYF. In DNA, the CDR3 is TGTGCCAGCAGCTTTCGCCCGGGACAGGGTTCGTACGAGCAGTACTTC. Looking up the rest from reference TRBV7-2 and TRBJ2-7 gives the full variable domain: GAGVSQSPSNKVTEKGKDVELRCDPISGHTALYWYRQSLGQGLEFLIYFQGNSAPDKSGLPSDRFSAERTGGSVSTLTIQRTQQEDSAVYLCASSFRPGQGSYEQYFGPGTRLTVT.

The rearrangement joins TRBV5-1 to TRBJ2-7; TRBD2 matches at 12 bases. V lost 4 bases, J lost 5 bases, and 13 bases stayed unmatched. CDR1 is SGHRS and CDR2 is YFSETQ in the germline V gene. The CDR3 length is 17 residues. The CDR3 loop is CASSQESGLAGFNEQYF. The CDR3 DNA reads TGCGCCAGCAGCCAAGAAAGCGGACTAGCGGGATTCAACGAGCAGTACTTC.